This TCR beta chain derives from a study of cytomegalovirus exposure and HLA in healthy donors. The PCR had 60 Vbeta and 13 Jbeta primers. Here immunoSEQ multiplex PCR was the method, and the copy in TCRdb shows in-frame clones only, minus some. The sample consists of about 150,000 clones, 77% of them appearing once. This clone has just a few counts. What it recognizes is unknown. Germline loops: CDR1 SNHLY, CDR2 FYNNEI. Losses at the gene ends were 7 bases for V and 2 bases for J; bases not matched to a gene: 15. The CDR3 runs to 19 residues. Study results and limitations: Both high specificity and high sensitivity reportedly marked the classifier's diagnosis of cytomegalovirus status. Some V segments, TRBV6-2 and TRBV6-3 among them, were indistinguishable and were therefore excluded.

This receptor was taken from a woman between 25 and 40 years old in good health and CMV-seropositive. The chain carries TRBV2 and TRBJ2-3, with 13 bases fitting TRBD2. The specimen was PBMCs. The CDR3, as DNA: TGTGCCAGCAAACCGGGACTAGCGGGATACACTCCTTACACAGATACGCAGTATTTT. It specifies CASKPGLAGYTPYTDTQYF. Full variable domain (rest looked up from reference TRBV2 and TRBJ2-3): EPEVTQTPSHQVTQMGQEVILRCVPISNHLYFYWYRQILGQKVEFLVSFYNNEISEKSEIFDDQFSVERPDGSNFTLKIRSTKLEDSAMYFCASKPGLAGYTPYTDTQYFGPGTRLTVL.